This T cell receptor beta chain was sequenced in a study of CD8+CD57+ T cells in acquired aplastic anemia. Study as a whole: The mean DNA yield obtained from sorted CD4+ and CD8+ cells came to 3 to 3.5 ug. Findings and caveats of the study: No significant difference in CD8+ Simpson's diversity was found between patients and controls.

TCR beta VDJ combinations and CDR3 sequences were profiled from genomic DNA. TCRdb called the reads again in MiXCR, with one record for every CDR3 protein. The data contain roughly 93,000 distinct CDR3 sequences, around 68% of them seen just once; the ten biggest clones take up 60% to 80%. Patients picked for sequencing had shown CD8+CD57+ cell expansion detected by flow cytometry. Every patient was diagnosed with severe acquired aplastic anemia. This clonotype was recorded a few times. Its antigen remains unidentified. The CDR3 runs to 15 residues. Germline V gene lookup returns CDR1 DFQATT and CDR2 SNEGSKA (reference sequence). Trimming removed 1 base from V and 0 bases from J, with 10 bases in between.

Specimen: sorted CD4+, CD8+, or CD8+CD57+ T cells (not recorded which) from PBMCs. The chain joins TRBV20-1 to TRBJ2-1; D is possibly TRBD2 (5 bases). The sequence was obtained from a human donor with aplastic anemia. For the CDR3, the DNA is TGCAGTGCTAGAGGCGGAGGAAGCTCCTACAATGAGCAGTTCTTC. The encoded protein is CSARGGGSSYNEQFF.